These T cell receptor beta chains were read from a single sample in a study of blood T cell repertoires in COVID-19. Repertoires were generated with immunoSEQ multiplex PCR, while TCRdb's copy carries only in-frame clones and drops some. The sample carries some 140,000 clones, almost 80% recorded once. The material sequenced was peripheral blood. The receptors shown here come from a man aged 55 to 70 who had recovered from COVID-19. The CDR3 runs from the conserved cysteine through the conserved F or W. The order of the fields is D gene, V gene, clone size, J gene, CDR3 protein, CDR3 DNA. D genes are given only for firm matches. Some rows have no size entry. The others give once, few or many, or a class for an expanded clone.

.	TRBV6-1	few	TRBJ2-5	CASSEVALRETQYF	TGTGCCAGCAGTGAAGTGGCACTGAGGGAGACCCAGTACTTC
.	TRBV19	.	TRBJ2-7	CASSIDPSVAGIISYEQYF	TGTGCCAGTAGTATAGATCCATCGGTGGCGGGAATCATCTCCTACGAGCAGTACTTC
TRBD2	TRBV7-3	.	TRBJ2-2	CASSLSGLAGVGAGELFF	TGTGCCAGCAGCTTAAGTGGACTAGCGGGAGTAGGAGCCGGGGAGCTGTTTTTT
.	TRBV5-5	.	TRBJ1-4	CASSLAGEGGNEKLFF	TGTGCCAGCAGCTTGGCGGGGGAGGGAGGTAATGAAAAACTGTTTTTT
.	TRBV6-5	few	TRBJ1-5	CASRDPDQPQHF	TGTGCCAGTCGAGATCCGGATCAGCCCCAGCATTTT
TRBD2	TRBV7-3	.	TRBJ2-2	CASSTRLAGSGGELFF	TGTGCCAGCAGCACCCGACTAGCGGGAAGCGGCGGGGAGCTGTTTTTT
.	TRBV24-1	.	TRBJ2-1	CATSDLSSQYNEQFF	TGTGCCACCAGTGATTTGTCTAGCCAGTACAATGAGCAGTTCTTC
TRBD1	TRBV19	once	TRBJ2-1	CASSEQGARGKGNEQFF	TGTGCCAGTAGTGAACAGGGGGCGCGTGGAAAGGGAAATGAGCAGTTCTTC
TRBD2	TRBV2	.	TRBJ2-1	CASSVGLAAEQFF	TGTGCCAGCAGTGTGGGACTAGCGGCTGAGCAGTTCTTC
.	TRBV7-9	many	TRBJ1-5	CASSLSGAYNQPQHF	TGTGCCAGCAGCTTGTCAGGGGCCTACAATCAGCCCCAGCATTTT
TRBD1	TRBV28	once	TRBJ1-3	CASSSRGHGNTIYF	TGTGCCAGCAGTTCCAGGGGGCATGGAAACACCATATATTTT
TRBD1	TRBV2	few	TRBJ2-3	CASREDRGPADTQYF	TGTGCCAGCAGAGAAGACAGGGGGCCTGCAGATACGCAGTATTTT
.	TRBV4-1	few	TRBJ1-5	CASSQSWSNQPQHF	TGCGCCAGCAGCCAAAGCTGGAGCAATCAGCCCCAGCATTTT
.	TRBV21-1	.	TRBJ2-7	CASSLRLAGGLYEQYF	TGTGCCAGCAGCCTTCGACTAGCGGGAGGACTTTACGAGCAGTACTTC
.	TRBV7-9	.	TRBJ1-4	CASSFALGGGGEKLFF	TGTGCCAGCAGCTTTGCCCTTGGGGGCGGGGGAGAAAAACTGTTTTTT
.	TRBV29-1	.	TRBJ1-2	CSVETGIYGYTF	TGCAGCGTTGAAACAGGGATCTATGGCTACACCTTC
.	TRBV7-2	.	TRBJ2-5	CASTSGDRGAQYF	TGTGCCAGCACCTCAGGGGACCGGGGGGCCCAGTACTTC
TRBD2	TRBV18	.	TRBJ2-3	CASSPRAGGPSTDTQYF	TGTGCCAGCTCACCACGGGCGGGGGGCCCTAGCACAGATACGCAGTATTTT
TRBD2	TRBV7-8	.	TRBJ2-1	CASSLRGAEGWNEQFF	TGTGCCAGCAGCTTGCGGGGGGCCGAAGGATGGAATGAGCAGTTCTTC
.	TRBV5-4	.	TRBJ2-5	CASSLRDYQETQYF	TGTGCCAGCAGCTTGCGTGACTACCAAGAGACCCAGTACTTC
TRBD1	TRBV27	once	TRBJ1-1	CASSQQGATEAFF	TGTGCCAGCAGTCAACAGGGGGCTACTGAAGCTTTCTTT
TRBD2	TRBV19	.	TRBJ2-1	CASSIIAGSYNEQFF	TGTGCCAGTAGTATAATAGCGGGATCCTACAATGAGCAGTTCTTC
.	TRBV7-2	.	TRBJ1-4	CASRPLQETNEKLFF	TGTGCCAGCAGGCCCCTACAGGAGACAAATGAAAAACTGTTTTTT
TRBD2	TRBV5-1	.	TRBJ2-7	CASSWGRLAGAKTYEQYF	TGCGCCAGCAGCTGGGGCCGACTAGCGGGAGCCAAGACCTACGAGCAGTACTTC
.	TRBV28	.	TRBJ1-2	CASSPPWGGTNYGYTF	TGTGCCAGCAGTCCCCCATGGGGGGGAACTAACTATGGCTACACCTTC
TRBD1	TRBV19	.	TRBJ1-1	CASSPRGQFGNTEAFF	TGTGCCAGTAGCCCCCGGGGACAGTTTGGGAACACTGAAGCTTTCTTT